This entry is about one T cell receptor (beta chain). What it binds is not known. The CDR3 runs to 15 residues. Germline CDR1 is MGHRA and CDR2 is YSYEKL. V gave up 8 bases and J gave up 6 bases; unmatched junction bases: 12. The entry originates in a study of siplizumab effects on memory and regulatory T cells. The study, taken as a whole, reports: Roughly 75-95% of proliferating clones (CD4+ or CD8+) could not be assigned a naive or memory phenotype.

Data came from immunoSEQ multiplex PCR; TCRdb stores just in-frame clones and leaves some out. The repertoire holds about 97,000 clones, with approximately 91% as singletons. This sequence joins TRBV4-1 and TRBJ2-3, with 9 bases aligning to TRBD1. This TCR was sampled from a human donor in good health. Sequencing used non-Treg CD4+ T cells sorted from blood. The CDR3 nucleotides are TGCGCCAGCGGACCGGGACAGGGTATTGCGGATACGCAGTATTTT. Translating gives CASGPGQGIADTQYF.